One and the same sample provided the 16 T cell receptor beta chains below, sequenced in a study of blood T cell repertoires in COVID-19. Sequenced by immunoSEQ multiplex PCR; TCRdb stores in-frame clones only, minus some. Of approximately 210,000 clones listed, roughly 86% are singletons. The sample taken for sequencing was peripheral blood. The receptors here all came from a woman between 40 and 50 years old with acute or convalescent COVID-19.

The chain carries TRBV6-5 and TRBJ1-4; D remains unclear. Germline V lookup: CDR1 MNHEY, CDR2 SVGAGI. The CDR3 is 14 amino acids. Trimming left V 8 bases short and J 2 bases short, with 12 bases between. CDR3 sequence reads: CASGSTRTNEKLFF. The DNA for the CDR3 is TGTGCCAGCGGATCGACGAGGACTAATGAAAAACTGTTTTTT.

This chain joins TRBV5-1 and TRBJ2-5; 9 nucleotides align to TRBD1. This CDR3 spans 14 amino acids. The germline V gene has CDR1 SGHRS and CDR2 YFSETQ. J lost 4 bases, V lost 2 bases, and 3 bases had no gene match. The chain's CDR3 is CASSFTGGAETQYF. The CDR3 nucleotides are TGCGCCAGCAGCTTTACAGGGGGCGCAGAGACCCAGTACTTC.

The CDR3, as DNA: TGTGCCAGCAGCCACCTGGGACAGGAGTATGGCTACACCTTC. This codes for CASSHLGQEYGYTF. The V and J genes are TRBV3-1 (or the pseudogene TRBV3-2) and TRBJ1-2; 8 nucleotides agree with TRBD1. CDR1 is LGHDT, CDR2 YNNKEL, per germline (reference sequence). This CDR3 has 14 residues. Trimming cost V 3 bases and J 5 bases; bases outside gene matches: 5.

The chain links TRBV19 to TRBJ1-2; TRBD1 might be the D (5 bases). Trimming left V 2 bases short and J 2 bases short, with 12 bases between. Germline V gives CDR1 LNHDA, CDR2 SQIVND (reference sequence). The CDR3 consists of 15 residues. CDR3 residues: CASSIRQFANYGYTF. For the CDR3, the DNA is TGTGCCAGTAGTATAAGACAGTTTGCCAACTATGGCTACACCTTC.

The chain recombines TRBV5-5 with TRBJ1-1, with 8 bases aligning to TRBD1. V gave up 1 base and J gave up 1 base; unmatched junction bases: 3. CDR1 and CDR2 from the germline V gene are SGHKS and YYEKEE (reference sequence). The CDR3 runs to 15 residues. The CDR3 DNA is TGTGCCAGCAGCTTGATACAGGGGGGGAACACTGAAGCTTTCTTT. This translates into CASSLIQGGNTEAFF. Full variable domain (missing parts from reference TRBV5-5 and TRBJ1-1): DAGVTQSPTHLIKTRGQQVTLRCSPISGHKSVSWYQQVLGQGPQFIFQYYEKEERGRGNFPDRFSARQFPNYSSELNVNALLLGDSALYLCASSLIQGGNTEAFFGQGTRLTVV.

This chain uses TRBV2 with TRBJ1-2, with D tentatively TRBD1 (5 bases). In germline, CDR1 is SNHLY, CDR2 FYNNEI. The CDR3 has 12 amino acids. V lost 4 bases and J 7 bases, leaving 10 bases between the germline ends. CDR3 nucleotide sequence: TGTGCCAGCAGTGCGGGGGGAGCTGGCTACACCTTC. This encodes CASSAGGAGYTF.

V and J are TRBV6-5 and TRBJ1-1, with 9 bases identical to TRBD1. This CDR3 has 14 amino acids. V trimming: 8 bases; J trimming: 1 base; junction bases outside the gene matches: 5. CDR1 and CDR2 (germline): MNHEY, SVGAGI. Written as DNA, the CDR3 is TGTGCCAGCTCCTGGGACAGGGAGAACACTGAAGCTTTCTTT. Amino acid sequence: CASSWDRENTEAFF.

For the CDR3, the DNA is TGTGCCAGCAGTCCGGACAGGAGCCAAGAGACCCAGTACTTC. Protein product: CASSPDRSQETQYF. The J gene is TRBJ2-5, the V gene TRBV2; 7 bases map to TRBD1. CDR1 is SNHLY and CDR2 is FYNNEI in the germline V gene. V shed 5 bases and J 1 base; nucleotides not matched to a gene: 4. CDR3 length equals 14 residues.

The J gene is TRBJ2-7, the V gene TRBV9; D is uncertain. Germline V gene lookup returns CDR1 SGDLS and CDR2 YYNGEE. Trimming pared 4 bases from V and 4 bases from J, leaving 12 bases between. CDR3 length: 13 amino acids. The CDR3 reads CASSLDVGYEQYF. The CDR3 DNA sequence: TGTGCCAGCAGCTTAGACGTCGGGTACGAGCAGTACTTC.

V usage is TRBV7-9 and J usage is TRBJ1-1; TRBD1 is a possible D gene (6 bases). CDR1 is SEHNR and CDR2 is FQNEAQ in the germline V gene (reference sequence). The ends were cut back, 10 bases at V and 7 bases at J, with 19 bases in the middle. CDR3 length: 13 residues. CDR3 loop: CAIEGHPPYEAFF. In DNA, the CDR3 is TGTGCCATCGAGGGACATCCCCCATATGAAGCTTTCTTT.

This chain's CDR3 is CAISESSSDYGYTF. The CDR3 DNA sequence: TGTGCCATCAGTGAGTCTTCGAGTGACTATGGCTACACCTTC. The chain uses TRBV10-3 and TRBJ1-2; D is unclear. Germline CDR1 ENHRY, CDR2 SYGVKD. The V end was cut by 0 bases, the J end by 3 bases, with 8 bases between. The CDR3 has 14 amino acids.

The gene calls are TRBV9 and TRBJ2-7; the match to TRBD2 covers 10 bases. V lost 3 bases, J lost 5 bases, and 8 bases stayed unmatched. The germline V gene has CDR1 SGDLS and CDR2 YYNGEE. This CDR3 has 15 residues. In DNA form, the CDR3 reads TGTGCCAGCAGCGCCGAGGGGCTAGCGGGGGACGAGCAGTACTTC. Its translation is CASSAEGLAGDEQYF.

The chain links TRBV18 to TRBJ2-1; 13 nucleotides agree with TRBD2. Germline V lookup: CDR1 KGHSH, CDR2 LQKENI. The length of the CDR3 is 19 residues. V gave up 3 bases and J gave up 5 bases; unmatched junction bases: 13. The CDR3 nucleotides read TGTGCCAGCTCACCTTCCACTAGCGGGGGGGCTTTCGGGCACAATGAGCAGTTCTTC. Translated: CASSPSTSGGAFGHNEQFF.

V is TRBV12-3 or TRBV12-4 and J is TRBJ1-2; D ambiguous. The length of the CDR3 is 12 residues. The V end was cut by 5 bases, the J end by 8 bases, with 12 bases between. The CDR3 reads CASSPTELGYTF. For the CDR3, the DNA is TGTGCCAGCAGTCCGACTGAGCTAGGCTACACCTTC.

The V call is TRBV7-2, the J call TRBJ2-1, with 10 bases aligning to TRBD2. The V gene's germline CDR1 is SGHTA and CDR2 FQGNSA. The CDR3 extends over 16 amino acids. Trimming cost V 4 bases and J 6 bases; bases outside gene matches: 9. The CDR3 DNA follows: TGTGCCAGCAGCTCCCCTATAGCGGGAGGTGGCAATGAGCAGTTCTTC. Translated: CASSSPIAGGGNEQFF.

This clone was seen a handful of times. CDR3 DNA: TGTGCCAGCAGTGAAGCGGGAGGGCGCTACAATGAGCAGTTCTTC. This encodes CASSEAGGRYNEQFF. This rearrangement joins TRBV6-1 to TRBJ2-1; 7 bases are a match to TRBD2. With V trimmed by 0 bases and J by 3 bases, 2 bases remained unmatched. CDR1 and CDR2 (germline): MNHNS, SASEGT. This CDR3 spans 15 amino acids.